This T cell receptor (beta chain) was recovered during a study of T cell repertoires in cytomegalovirus infection. Study details: A matching HLA type, together with CMV infection, was signaled by public TCR beta signatures. General observations from the study: Dominant in the ex vivo response were TCR beta clonotypes restricted by HLA-C and specific for CMV.

TCRdb re-called the reads through MiXCR, storing one row per CDR3 protein. The table lists 310,000 or so distinct CDR3 sequences, about 17% of them singletons, with around 12% in the top ten. As to this clonotype: What it binds is unknown.

This CDR3 region has 16 residues. Trimming pared 4 bases from V and 3 bases from J, leaving 16 bases between. Germline lookup yields CDR1 SNHLY and CDR2 FYNNEI. The sample consisted of PBMCs. This clonotype originated in a human donor in good health (CMV status not recorded). Some clones in this sample may be carry-over from other donors' samples. V is TRBV2 and J is TRBJ1-5, with D unclear. The CDR3 bases are TGTGCCAGCAGTGGGGTGGTGGAGCCTAACAATCAGCCCCAGCATTTT. This codes for CASSGVVEPNNQPQHF.